This passage covers 15 T cell receptor beta chains from one sample sequenced in a study of T cell responses to AZD1222 COVID-19 vaccine. Sequencing was performed with immunoSEQ multiplex PCR; in TCRdb, only in-frame clones are kept and a portion is missing. The sample yields over 130,000 clones, just under 95% seen once. This sample comprised peripheral blood, obtained on day 0 of AZD1222 vaccination. These receptors all stem from an adult in good health.

V is TRBV6-1 and J is TRBJ2-7, with 9 bases aligning to TRBD1. The CDR3 sequence is 15 residues long. The germline V gene encodes CDR1 MNHNS and CDR2 SASEGT. J was trimmed by 5 bases and V by 2 bases; bases with no gene match: 7. This CDR3 reads CASSEWGTGLHEQYF. The CDR3 DNA follows: TGTGCCAGCAGTGAATGGGGGACAGGGCTGCACGAGCAGTACTTC.

The V call is TRBV28, the J call TRBJ2-4, with a weak D call TRBD2 (6 bases). Trimming took off 8 bases at V and 0 bases at J, with 14 bases between the two ends. This CDR3 is built from 15 residues. CDR1 is MDHEN and CDR2 is SYDVKM in the germline V gene. The CDR3 nucleotides are TGTGCCAGCGAAGGGCGGGGACTAGCCAAAAACATTCAGTACTTC. This translates into CASEGRGLAKNIQYF.

This clone was seen only a few times. This sequence joins TRBV19 and TRBJ2-2; D unclear. The CDR3 contains 16 residues. Trimming took off 6 bases at V and 0 bases at J, with 14 bases between the two ends. Germline CDR1 is LNHDA and CDR2 is SQIVND (reference sequence). CDR3 loop: CASRSQSLANTGELFF. The CDR3 DNA reads TGTGCCAGTAGATCCCAGTCTCTCGCGAACACCGGGGAGCTGTTTTTT. The full variable domain, completed using reference TRBV19 and TRBJ2-2, is DGGITQSPKYLFRKEGQNVTLSCEQNLNHDAMYWYRQDPGQGLRLIYYSQIVNDFQKGDIAEGYSVSREKKESFPLTVTSAQKNPTAFYLCASRSQSLANTGELFFGEGSRLTVL.

Points on this clone: Other DNA sequences within the sample encode an identical CDR3. The chain carries TRBV7-2 and TRBJ1-5; 8 nucleotides align to TRBD1. Per the germline V gene, CDR1 is SGHTA and CDR2 is FQGNSA. V shed 3 bases, J shed 2 bases, and the junction held 0 bases outside the gene matches. The CDR3 has 14 residues. CDR3 sequence (DNA): TGTGCCAGCAGCTTGGACAGGGGCAATCAGCCCCAGCATTTT. Translation: CASSLDRGNQPQHF.

The CDR3 region is CATSDPSGRGANYGYTF. The CDR3 DNA follows: TGTGCCACCAGTGATCCCTCCGGCAGGGGAGCTAACTATGGCTACACCTTC. This chain connects TRBV24-1 to TRBJ1-2, with D perhaps matching TRBD1 (6 bases). The CDR3 is made up of 17 amino acids. Germline CDR1 reads KGHDR; CDR2 reads SFDVKD. V was clipped by 3 bases and J by 0 bases, with 16 bases between them.

This clone was counted a single time. The chain is built from TRBV28 and TRBJ2-3, with 11 nucleotides matching TRBD2. The CDR3 length is 16 residues. The germline V gene has CDR1 MDHEN and CDR2 SYDVKM. The junction had 13 bases not matched to a gene; V was cut back by 6 bases and J by 8 bases. The CDR3: CASSYGLLSGRGTQYF. CDR3 DNA: TGTGCCAGCAGCTACGGACTGCTTAGCGGGAGGGGTACGCAGTATTTT.

This rearrangement joins TRBV27 to TRBJ1-5, with D possibly matching TRBD1 (5 bases). The CDR3 consists of 14 residues. V shed 6 bases and J shed 4 bases, with 13 bases lying between them. Germline V gene sequence: CDR1 MNHEY, CDR2 SMNVEV (reference sequence). The CDR3 loop is CASRASGTNQPQHF. CDR3 coding DNA: TGTGCCAGCAGGGCCTCAGGGACGAATCAGCCCCAGCATTTT.

The gene calls are TRBV10-3 and TRBJ2-5, with 8 bases aligning to TRBD1. The V gene's germline CDR1 is ENHRY and CDR2 SYGVKD. The CDR3 length is 17 residues. J gave up 5 bases and V 1 base, and 12 bases lay outside the gene matches. The CDR3 region has the DNA TGTGCCATCAGTGAGTACCTACGGACAGGGAGGCGGGAGACCCAGTACTTC. Encoded protein: CAISEYLRTGRRETQYF.

This clone is a singleton in its sample. The rearrangement links TRBV5-6 to TRBJ2-6; D may be TRBD1 (6 bases). CDR1 is SGHDT, CDR2 YYEEEE, per germline. This CDR3 has 18 amino acids. Trimming took off 3 bases at V and 0 bases at J, with 16 bases between the two ends. CDR3 amino acids: CASSSLNFRGSGANVLTF. Written as DNA, the CDR3 is TGTGCCAGCAGCTCGTTGAACTTCAGGGGCTCTGGGGCCAACGTCCTGACTTTC.

The chain combines TRBV25-1 with TRBJ2-1, with TRBD2 matching over 11 bases. Germline assignment: CDR1 MGHDK and CDR2 SYGVNS. There are 15 residues in the CDR3. The V gene end was trimmed by 6 bases and the J gene end by 8 bases; junction bases not matched to a gene: 9. This CDR3 reads CASRVAGGPLDEQFF. For the CDR3, the DNA is TGTGCCAGCAGAGTAGCGGGAGGGCCGTTAGATGAGCAGTTCTTC.

This chain connects TRBV7-2 to TRBJ1-1; D is possibly TRBD1 (5 bases). From germline, CDR1 is SGHTA and CDR2 FQGNSA. Trimming left V 7 bases short and J 7 bases short, with 16 bases between. There are 13 residues in the CDR3. As DNA, the CDR3 is TGTGCCAGCACCCCCCAGATGGGGGATGAAGCTTTCTTT. Translated: CASTPQMGDEAFF.

The CDR3 DNA sequence: TGTGCCAGCAGTGTACAGGGGGCAATAGGCAATCAGCCCCAGCATTTT. It translates to CASSVQGAIGNQPQHF. The chain joins TRBV6-1 to TRBJ1-5; 9 nucleotides line up with TRBD1. CDR3 length: 16 amino acids. Per germline, CDR1 MNHNS and CDR2 SASEGT. The trim removed 4 bases at V and 2 bases at J, leaving 6 bases unmatched.

This clone was counted a few times. This chain connects TRBV11-3 to TRBJ2-7; D ambiguous. CDR1 and CDR2 from the germline V gene are SGHNT and YENEEA. The V gene lost 1 base and the J gene lost 0 bases, with 10 bases spanning the gap. The length of the CDR3 is 15 residues. The CDR3 reads CASSLGRVSSYEQYF. The CDR3 region has the DNA TGTGCCAGCAGCTTAGGACGAGTATCCTCCTACGAGCAGTACTTC.

The chain links TRBV6-5 to TRBJ2-7, with D perhaps TRBD2 (6 bases). This CDR3 contains 16 residues. Per the germline V gene, CDR1 is MNHEY and CDR2 is SVGAGI. The V end lost 4 bases, the J end lost 1 base, and 17 bases lay between the germline ends. In DNA form, the CDR3 reads TGTGCCAGCAGTTTATTTACGGGAGTAAGATCCTACGAGCAGTACTTC. Amino acid sequence: CASSLFTGVRSYEQYF.

J is TRBJ1-2 and V is TRBV7-2; D is undetermined. This CDR3 spans 14 amino acids. Germline-derived CDR1 and CDR2 are SGHTA and FQGNSA. Trimming shortened V by 5 bases and J by 3 bases, and 13 bases separated the two germline ends. The CDR3: CASSPGIGDYGYTF. The CDR3 nucleotides read TGTGCCAGCAGCCCCGGTATAGGAGACTATGGCTACACCTTC.